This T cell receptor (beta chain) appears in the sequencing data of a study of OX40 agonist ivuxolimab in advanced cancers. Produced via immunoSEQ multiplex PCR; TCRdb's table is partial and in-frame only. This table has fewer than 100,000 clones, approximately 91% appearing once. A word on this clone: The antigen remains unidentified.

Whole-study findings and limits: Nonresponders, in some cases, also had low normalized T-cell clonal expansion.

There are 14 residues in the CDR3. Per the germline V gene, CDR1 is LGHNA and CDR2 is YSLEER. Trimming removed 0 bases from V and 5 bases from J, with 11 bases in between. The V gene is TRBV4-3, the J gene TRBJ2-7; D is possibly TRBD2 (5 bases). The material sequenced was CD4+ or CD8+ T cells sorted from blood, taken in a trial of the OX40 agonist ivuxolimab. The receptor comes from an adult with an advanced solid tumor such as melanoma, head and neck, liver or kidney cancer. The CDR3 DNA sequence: TGCGCCAGCAGCCAAGATGGAGGCCTCGACGAGCAGTACTTC. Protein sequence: CASSQDGGLDEQYF.